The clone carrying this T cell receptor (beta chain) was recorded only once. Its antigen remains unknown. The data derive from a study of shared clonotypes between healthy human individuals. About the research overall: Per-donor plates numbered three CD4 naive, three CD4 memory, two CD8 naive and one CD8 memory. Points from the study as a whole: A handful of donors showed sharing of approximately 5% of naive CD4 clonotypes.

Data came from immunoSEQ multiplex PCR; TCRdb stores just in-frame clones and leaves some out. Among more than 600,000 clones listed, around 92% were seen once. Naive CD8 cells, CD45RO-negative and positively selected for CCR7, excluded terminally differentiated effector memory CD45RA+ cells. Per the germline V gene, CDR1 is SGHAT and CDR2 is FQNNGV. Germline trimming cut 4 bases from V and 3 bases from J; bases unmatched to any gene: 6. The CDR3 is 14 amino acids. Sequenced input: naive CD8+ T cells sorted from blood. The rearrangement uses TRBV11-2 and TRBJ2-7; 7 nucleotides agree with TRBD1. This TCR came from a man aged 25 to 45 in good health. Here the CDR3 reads CASSSTDRVYEQYF. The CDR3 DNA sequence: TGTGCCAGCAGCTCGACCGACAGGGTCTACGAGCAGTACTTC. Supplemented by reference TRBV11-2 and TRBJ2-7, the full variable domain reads EAGVAQSPRYKIIEKRQSVAFWCNPISGHATLYWYQQILGQGPKLLIQFQNNGVVDDSQLPKDRFSAERLKGVDSTLKIQPAKLEDSAVYLCASSSTDRVYEQYFGPGTRLTVT.